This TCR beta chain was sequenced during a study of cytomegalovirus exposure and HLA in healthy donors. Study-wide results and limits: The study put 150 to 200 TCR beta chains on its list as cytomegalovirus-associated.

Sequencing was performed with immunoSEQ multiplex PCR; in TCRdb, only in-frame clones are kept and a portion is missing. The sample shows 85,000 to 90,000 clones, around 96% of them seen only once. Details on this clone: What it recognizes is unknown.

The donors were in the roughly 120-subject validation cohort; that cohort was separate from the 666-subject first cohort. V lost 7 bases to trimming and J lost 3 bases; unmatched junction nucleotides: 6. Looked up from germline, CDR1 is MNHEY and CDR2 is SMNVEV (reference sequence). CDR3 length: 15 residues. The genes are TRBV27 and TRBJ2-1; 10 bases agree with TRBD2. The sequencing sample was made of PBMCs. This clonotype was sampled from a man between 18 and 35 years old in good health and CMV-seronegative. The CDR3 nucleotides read TGTGCCAGCAACCGGGGACTAGCGAACTACAATGAGCAGTTCTTC. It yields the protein CASNRGLANYNEQFF.